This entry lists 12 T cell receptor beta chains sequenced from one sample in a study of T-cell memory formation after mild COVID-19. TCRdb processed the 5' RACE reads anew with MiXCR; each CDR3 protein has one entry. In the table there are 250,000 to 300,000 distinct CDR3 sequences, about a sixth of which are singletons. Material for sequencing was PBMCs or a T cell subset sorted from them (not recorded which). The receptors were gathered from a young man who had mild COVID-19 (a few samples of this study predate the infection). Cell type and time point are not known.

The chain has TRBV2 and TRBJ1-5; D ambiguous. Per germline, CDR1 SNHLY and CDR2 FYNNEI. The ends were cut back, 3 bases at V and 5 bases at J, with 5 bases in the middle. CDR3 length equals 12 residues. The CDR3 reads CASSDAYQPQHF. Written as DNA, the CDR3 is TGTGCCAGCAGTGATGCTTATCAGCCCCAGCATTTT.

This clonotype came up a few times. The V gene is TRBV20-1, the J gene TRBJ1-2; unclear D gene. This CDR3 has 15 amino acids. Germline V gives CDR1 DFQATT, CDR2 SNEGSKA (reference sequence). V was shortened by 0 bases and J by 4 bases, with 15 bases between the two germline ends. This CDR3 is CSARDAREGGYGYTF. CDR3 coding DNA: TGCAGTGCTAGAGATGCACGCGAGGGTGGCTATGGCTACACCTTC.

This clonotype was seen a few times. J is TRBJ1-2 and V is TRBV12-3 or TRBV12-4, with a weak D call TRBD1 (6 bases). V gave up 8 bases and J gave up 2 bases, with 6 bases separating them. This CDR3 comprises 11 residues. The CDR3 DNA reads TGTGCCAGCGGACAGAACTATGGCTACACCTTC. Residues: CASGQNYGYTF.

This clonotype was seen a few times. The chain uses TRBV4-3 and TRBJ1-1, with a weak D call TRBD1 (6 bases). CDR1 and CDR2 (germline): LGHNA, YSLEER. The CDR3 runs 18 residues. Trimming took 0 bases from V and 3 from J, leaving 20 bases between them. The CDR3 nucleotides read TGCGCCAGCAGCCAAGATGAGGGGGGGTTACCCTCTCACACTGAAGCTTTCTTT. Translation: CASSQDEGGLPSHTEAFF.

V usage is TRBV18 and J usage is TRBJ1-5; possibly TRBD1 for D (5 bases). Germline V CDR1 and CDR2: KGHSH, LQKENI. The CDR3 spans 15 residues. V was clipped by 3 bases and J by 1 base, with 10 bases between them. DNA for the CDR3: TGTGCCAGCTCACCGGCGAAGGGGAGCAATCAGCCCCAGCATTTT. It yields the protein CASSPAKGSNQPQHF.

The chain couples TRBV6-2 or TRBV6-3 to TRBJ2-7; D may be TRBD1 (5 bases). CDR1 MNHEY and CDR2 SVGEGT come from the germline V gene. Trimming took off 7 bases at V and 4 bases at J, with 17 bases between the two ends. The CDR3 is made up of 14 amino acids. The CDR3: CASTSPRAGYEQYV. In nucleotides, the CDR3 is TGTGCCAGCACCTCTCCCCGCGCAGGGTACGAGCAGTACGTC.

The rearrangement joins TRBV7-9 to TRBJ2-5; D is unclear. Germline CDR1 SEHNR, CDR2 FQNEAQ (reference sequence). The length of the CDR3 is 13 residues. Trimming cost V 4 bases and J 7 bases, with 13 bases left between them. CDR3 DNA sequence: TGTGCCAGCAGCTCAACCCCGACTGTGACCCAGTACTTC. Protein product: CASSSTPTVTQYF.

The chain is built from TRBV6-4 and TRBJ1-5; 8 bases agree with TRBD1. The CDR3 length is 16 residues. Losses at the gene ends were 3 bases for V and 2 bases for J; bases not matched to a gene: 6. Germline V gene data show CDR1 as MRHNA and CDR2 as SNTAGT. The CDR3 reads CASSESGGHGNQPQHF. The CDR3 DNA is TGTGCCAGCAGTGAGTCAGGGGGCCATGGCAATCAGCCCCAGCATTTT.

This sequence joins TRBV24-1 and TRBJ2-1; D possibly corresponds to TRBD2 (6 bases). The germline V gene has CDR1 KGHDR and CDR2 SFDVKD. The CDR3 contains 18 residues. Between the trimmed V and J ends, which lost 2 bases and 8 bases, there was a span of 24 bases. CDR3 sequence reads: CATSDSTRLSGSIDEQFF. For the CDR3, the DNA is TGTGCCACCAGTGATTCGACTAGACTCTCTGGCTCGATCGATGAGCAGTTCTTC.

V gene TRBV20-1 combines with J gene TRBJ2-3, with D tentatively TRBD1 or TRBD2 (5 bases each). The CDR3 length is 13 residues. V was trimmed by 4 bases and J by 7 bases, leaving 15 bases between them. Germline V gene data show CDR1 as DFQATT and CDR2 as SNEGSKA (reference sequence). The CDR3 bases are TGCAGTGCTATTCGGAGGCAGGGTTATACGCAGTATTTT. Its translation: CSAIRRQGYTQYF.

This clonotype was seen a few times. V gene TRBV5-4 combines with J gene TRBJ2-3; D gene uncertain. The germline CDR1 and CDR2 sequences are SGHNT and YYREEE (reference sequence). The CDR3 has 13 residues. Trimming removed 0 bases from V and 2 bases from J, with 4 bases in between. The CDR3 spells CASSLEDTDTQYF. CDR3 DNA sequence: TGTGCCAGCAGCTTGGAGGACACAGATACGCAGTATTTT.

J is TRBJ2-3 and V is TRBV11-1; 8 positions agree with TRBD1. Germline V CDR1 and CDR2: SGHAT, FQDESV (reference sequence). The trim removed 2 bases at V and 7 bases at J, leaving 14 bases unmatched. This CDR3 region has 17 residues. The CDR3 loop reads CASSLRSRQGTHNTQYF. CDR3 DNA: TGTGCCAGCAGCTTACGTAGCCGACAGGGGACACACAATACGCAGTATTTT. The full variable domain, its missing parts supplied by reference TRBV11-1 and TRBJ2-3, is EAEVAQSPRYKITEKSQAVAFWCDPISGHATLYWYRQILGQGPELLVQFQDESVVDDSQLPKDRFSAERLKGVDSTLKIQPAELGDSAMYLCASSLRSRQGTHNTQYFGPGTRLTVL.